These 20 T cell receptor beta chains share one sample of origin, sequenced in a study of T cell repertoires in cytomegalovirus infection (dated by TCRdb to about 2019). Sequencing used an Illumina HiSeq 1500. Starting from the raw public reads, TCRdb applied fastp trimming at Q25, assembled clones with MiXCR and retained in-frame beta chains. Rows merge per CDR3 protein into single entries with the most common DNA and genes. In all, the sample holds 300,000 to 400,000 distinct CDR3 sequences, and 25% to 30% of those were seen once. The top ten clonotypes cover 20% of the sample. The sample's treatment or condition label, in plain terms: in vitro stimulation with specific CMV peptide epitopes to enrich CMV-specific T cells. Their target antigens are unknown. This sample comprised cultured PBMCs, obtained from culture after CMV antigen stimulation. The origin of the receptors is a human donor in good health (CMV status not recorded). Some clones in this sample may be carry-over from other donors' samples.

The rearrangement links TRBV7-4 to TRBJ1-2, with a weak D call TRBD1 (5 bases). CDR3 length: 14 residues. Germline-derived CDR1 and CDR2 are SGHVT and SQSDAQ. V was trimmed by 9 bases and J by 3 bases, leaving 17 bases between them. The DNA for the CDR3 is TGTGCCAGAGACCGGACAACTTTTTACTATGGCTACACCTTC. This translates into CARDRTTFYYGYTF. The complete variable domain, with remaining parts taken from reference TRBV7-4 and TRBJ1-2, reads GAGVSQSPRYKVAKRGRDVALRCDSISGHVTLYWYRQTLGQGSEVLTYSQSDAQRDKSGRPSGRFSAERPERSVSTLKIQRTEQGDSAVYLCARDRTTFYYGYTFGSGTRLTVV.

V gene TRBV28 combines with J gene TRBJ2-5, with D tentatively TRBD2 (6 bases). With 6 bases removed from V and 4 bases from J, the gap between germline ends came to 18 bases. CDR1 MDHEN and CDR2 SYDVKM come from the germline V gene. The CDR3 has 15 amino acids. The CDR3 DNA reads as TGTGCCAGCAGCACCAGAACAGTGGGGGGAGAGACCCAGTACTTC. This sequence encodes CASSTRTVGGETQYF.

This clonotype was detected a few times. The chain couples TRBV15 to TRBJ2-1; 7 nucleotides align to TRBD1. J lost 8 bases, V lost 0 bases, and 1 base had no gene match. Germline V gene lookup returns CDR1 LNHNV and CDR2 YYDKDF (reference sequence). CDR3 length equals 13 residues. CDR3: CATSRDQGDEQFF. Written as DNA, the CDR3 is TGTGCCACCAGCAGAGATCAGGGGGATGAGCAGTTCTTC.

The chain is built from TRBV7-9 and TRBJ2-5; D perhaps matches TRBD2 (5 bases). This CDR3 is built from 14 residues. V lost 4 bases and J 1 base, leaving 10 bases between the germline ends. Germline V CDR1 and CDR2: SEHNR, FQNEAQ (reference sequence). DNA of the CDR3: TGTGCCAGCAGCTCTTCTAGCCCCCAAGAGACCCAGTACTTC. Amino acids: CASSSSSPQETQYF.

The V gene is TRBV3-1, the J gene TRBJ1-1; TRBD1 agrees at 11 bases. The CDR3 covers 16 residues. After removal of 4 bases from V and 5 bases from J, the junction contained 9 bases not matched to a gene. Looked up from germline, CDR1 is LGHDT and CDR2 is YNNKEL (reference sequence). CDR3 DNA sequence: TGTGCCAGCAGCCCCTACGGGGACAGGGGGTTAACTGAAGCTTTCTTT. As protein: CASSPYGDRGLTEAFF. The complete variable domain, with remaining parts taken from reference TRBV3-1 and TRBJ1-1, reads DTAVSQTPKYLVTQMGNDKSIKCEQNLGHDTMYWYKQDSKKFLKIMFSYNNKELIINETVPNRFSPKSPDKAHLNLHINSLELGDSAVYFCASSPYGDRGLTEAFFGQGTRLTVV.

The chain carries TRBV11-2 and TRBJ2-1; 7 bases fit TRBD2. The CDR3 is 16 amino acids. Per the germline V gene, CDR1 is SGHAT and CDR2 is FQNNGV. The J segment lost 6 bases and the V segment lost 4 bases, leaving 12 bases of the junction unmatched. The CDR3 DNA sequence: TGTGCCAGCAGCTCCCTTGGGGGGGTACCCCCCAATGAGCAGTTCTTC. Translation gives CASSSLGGVPPNEQFF. The full variable domain, with the rest looked up from reference TRBV11-2 and TRBJ2-1, is EAGVAQSPRYKIIEKRQSVAFWCNPISGHATLYWYQQILGQGPKLLIQFQNNGVVDDSQLPKDRFSAERLKGVDSTLKIQPAKLEDSAVYLCASSSLGGVPPNEQFFGPGTRLTVL.

This chain connects TRBV7-2 to TRBJ2-7, with a weak D call TRBD2 (5 bases). V was clipped by 5 bases and J by 2 bases, with 13 bases between them. The germline CDR1 and CDR2 sequences are SGHTA and FQGNSA. The CDR3 is made up of 14 amino acids. In DNA, the CDR3 is TGTGCCAGCAGCCCCGCGGGTAGACCCTACGAGCAGTACTTC. Encoded protein: CASSPAGRPYEQYF.

The chain employs TRBV6-6 and TRBJ2-7, with D hard to call. The CDR3 totals 12 residues. Germline V gene sequence: CDR1 MNHNY, CDR2 SVGAGI (reference sequence). With 8 bases removed from V and 2 bases from J, the gap between germline ends came to 10 bases. This CDR3 reads CASARTTYEQYF. In DNA, the CDR3 is TGTGCCAGCGCGAGGACCACCTACGAGCAGTACTTC.

V usage is TRBV6-6 and J usage is TRBJ2-5; 7 bases are a match to TRBD1. V shed 5 bases and J 5 bases; nucleotides not matched to a gene: 5. Per the germline V gene, CDR1 is MNHNY and CDR2 is SVGAGI (reference sequence). CDR3 length equals 13 residues. The CDR3 sequence is CASSARQGETQYF. In nucleotides, the CDR3 is TGTGCCAGCAGTGCCCGACAGGGTGAGACCCAGTACTTC.

V and J are TRBV5-1 and TRBJ2-2; D is undetermined. This CDR3 region has 17 residues. Trimming removed 0 bases at V and 0 bases at J, with 12 bases between. The germline V gene encodes CDR1 SGHRS and CDR2 YFSETQ. The CDR3 DNA is TGCGCCAGCAGCTTGGCCTCGAGTCCGGCGAACACCGGGGAGCTGTTTTTT. Translated: CASSLASSPANTGELFF.

This clonotype was counted between two and nine times. The rearrangement uses TRBV6-6 and TRBJ1-6; D uncertain. CDR1 is MNHNY and CDR2 is SVGAGI in the germline V gene (reference sequence). Trimming pared 0 bases from V and 2 bases from J, leaving 8 bases between. The CDR3 is made up of 16 amino acids. CDR3 protein: CASSYSRETYNSPLHF. The CDR3 DNA sequence: TGTGCCAGCAGTTACTCGAGGGAGACCTATAATTCACCCCTCCACTTT.

This clonotype was recorded once. Germline is not matched at one junction end, which may reflect a read error. The chain joins TRBV4-1 to TRBJ2-1, with 8 positions matching TRBD2. CDR3 size: 17 residues. Per germline, CDR1 MGHRA and CDR2 YSYEKL. The CDR3 coding sequence is TGTGCCAGCAGCCAGCTCCTAGCGGGCGAAACCTACAATGAGCAGTTCTTC. This translates into CASSQLLAGETYNEQFF.

This rearrangement joins TRBV14 to TRBJ2-3, with 9 bases aligning to TRBD1. Germline V lookup: CDR1 SGHDN, CDR2 FVKESK. CDR3 length: 16 amino acids. Losses at the gene ends were 3 bases for V and 3 bases for J; bases not matched to a gene: 7. The DNA for the CDR3 is TGTGCCAGCAGCCATACCGGGACAGGGTGGACAGATACGCAGTATTTT. It yields the protein CASSHTGTGWTDTQYF.

Here the CDR3 DNA reads TGTGCCAGCAGCTCCCCATTGGGTCAGTCCTACGAGCAGTACTTC. It specifies CASSSPLGQSYEQYF. This chain links TRBV7-9 with TRBJ2-7; unclear D gene. CDR1 SEHNR and CDR2 FQNEAQ come from the germline V gene (reference sequence). The CDR3 is made up of 15 amino acids. Trimming pared 4 bases from V and 1 base from J, leaving 14 bases between.

The CDR3 loop reads CASAFGQGDYSNQPQHF. CDR3 sequence (DNA): TGTGCCAGTGCCTTCGGACAGGGCGATTATAGCAATCAGCCCCAGCATTTT. The chain carries TRBV19 and TRBJ1-5; 8 nucleotides line up with TRBD1. V dropped 8 bases and J dropped 0; count of bases not matched to a gene: 12. CDR3 length: 17 residues. The V gene's germline CDR1 is LNHDA and CDR2 SQIVND (reference sequence).

J is TRBJ2-7 and V is TRBV7-8, with TRBD2 matching 7 bases. The CDR3 is 17 residues long. Germline trimming cut 2 bases from V and 3 bases from J; bases unmatched to any gene: 13. Germline V gene sequence: CDR1 SGHVS, CDR2 FQNEAQ. The CDR3 spells CASSLLRPSGVYYEQYF. DNA for the CDR3: TGTGCCAGCAGCTTATTAAGGCCTAGCGGAGTATACTACGAGCAGTACTTC.

Many counts were recorded for this clonotype. The chain joins TRBV15 to TRBJ2-1, with 7 bases that match TRBD1. The CDR3 covers 15 residues. Trimming removed 1 base from V and 7 bases from J; junction bases left unmatched: 7. CDR1 is LNHNV, CDR2 YYDKDF, per germline (reference sequence). The CDR3 loop is CATSRGQGRGNEQFF. The CDR3 DNA is TGTGCCACCAGCAGAGGACAGGGTCGGGGTAATGAGCAGTTCTTC.

This chain joins TRBV7-9 and TRBJ1-5; unclear D gene. Trimming took off 6 bases at V and 5 bases at J, with 20 bases between the two ends. The CDR3 totals 16 residues. Germline CDR1 reads SEHNR; CDR2 reads FQNEAQ (reference sequence). The CDR3 sequence: CASRVRPPWPDQPQHF. The CDR3 region has the DNA TGTGCCAGCAGGGTGAGACCGCCCTGGCCCGATCAGCCCCAGCATTTT.

The rearrangement joins TRBV12-3 or TRBV12-4 to TRBJ2-5, with 11 bases fitting TRBD2. V lost 6 bases, J lost 1 base, and 13 bases stayed unmatched. This CDR3 contains 18 residues. The CDR3 is CASSLLVGGLAVQETQYF. CDR3 DNA: TGTGCCAGCAGCCTCCTCGTGGGGGGACTAGCGGTCCAAGAGACCCAGTACTTC.

This clonotype has only a few counts. This chain connects TRBV12-3 or TRBV12-4 to TRBJ1-1, with D unclear. The ends were cut back, 4 bases at V and 0 bases at J, with 6 bases in the middle. The CDR3 is made up of 13 amino acids. The CDR3 sequence: CASSSPVNTEAFF. For the CDR3, the DNA is TGTGCCAGCAGTTCTCCGGTGAACACTGAAGCTTTCTTT.